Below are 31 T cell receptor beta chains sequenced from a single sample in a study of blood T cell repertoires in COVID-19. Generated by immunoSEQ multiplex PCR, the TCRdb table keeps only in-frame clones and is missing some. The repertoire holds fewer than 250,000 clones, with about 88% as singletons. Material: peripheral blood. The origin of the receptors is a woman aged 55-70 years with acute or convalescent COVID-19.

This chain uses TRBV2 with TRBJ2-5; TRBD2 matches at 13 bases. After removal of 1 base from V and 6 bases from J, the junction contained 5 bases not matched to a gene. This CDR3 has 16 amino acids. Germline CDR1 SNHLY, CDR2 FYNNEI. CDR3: CASSEDTSGGAQTQYF. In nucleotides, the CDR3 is TGTGCCAGCAGTGAAGACACTAGCGGGGGGGCACAGACCCAGTACTTC. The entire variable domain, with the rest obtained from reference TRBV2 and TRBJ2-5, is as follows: EPEVTQTPSHQVTQMGQEVILRCVPISNHLYFYWYRQILGQKVEFLVSFYNNEISEKSEIFDDQFSVERPDGSNFTLKIRSTKLEDSAMYFCASSEDTSGGAQTQYFGPGTRLLVL.

CDR3 amino acids: CASSPGGWAKNIQYF. In nucleotides, the CDR3 is TGTGCCAGCAGCCCAGGGGGTTGGGCCAAAAACATTCAGTACTTC. The gene calls are TRBV5-8 and TRBJ2-4; 7 nucleotides align to TRBD1. From germline, CDR1 is SGHTS and CDR2 YDEGEE. The CDR3 runs 15 residues. The junction had 5 bases not matched to a gene; V was cut back by 4 bases and J by 1 base. The full variable domain, rest sourced from reference TRBV5-8 and TRBJ2-4, is EAGVTQSPTHLIKTRGQQATLRCSPISGHTSVYWYQQALGLGLQFLLWYDEGEERNRGNFPPRFSGRQFPNYSSELNVNALELEDSALYLCASSPGGWAKNIQYFGAGTRLSVL.

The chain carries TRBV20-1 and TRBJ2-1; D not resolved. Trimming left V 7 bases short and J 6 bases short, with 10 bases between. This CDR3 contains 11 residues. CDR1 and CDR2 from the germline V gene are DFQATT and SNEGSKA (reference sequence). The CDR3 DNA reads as TGCAGTGTGGTTTTAGCCAATGAGCAGTTCTTC. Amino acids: CSVVLANEQFF.

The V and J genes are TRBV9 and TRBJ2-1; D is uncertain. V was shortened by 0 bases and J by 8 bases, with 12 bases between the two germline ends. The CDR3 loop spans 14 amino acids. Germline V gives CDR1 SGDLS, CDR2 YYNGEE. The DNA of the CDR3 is TGTGCCAGCAGCGTAGGGCGTGGTAGCCATGAGCAGTTCTTC. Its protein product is CASSVGRGSHEQFF.

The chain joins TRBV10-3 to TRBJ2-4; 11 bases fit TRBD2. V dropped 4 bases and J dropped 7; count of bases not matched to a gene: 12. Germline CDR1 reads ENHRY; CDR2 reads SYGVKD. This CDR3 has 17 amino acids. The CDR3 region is CAISGSSGGPNSNIQYF. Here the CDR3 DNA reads TGTGCCATCAGTGGGTCTAGCGGGGGGCCTAACTCTAACATTCAGTACTTC.

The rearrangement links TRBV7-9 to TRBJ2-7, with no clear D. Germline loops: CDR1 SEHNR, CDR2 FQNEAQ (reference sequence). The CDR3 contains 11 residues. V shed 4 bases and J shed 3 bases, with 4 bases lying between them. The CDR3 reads CASSSIYEQYF. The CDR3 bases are TGTGCCAGCAGCTCCATCTACGAGCAGTACTTC.

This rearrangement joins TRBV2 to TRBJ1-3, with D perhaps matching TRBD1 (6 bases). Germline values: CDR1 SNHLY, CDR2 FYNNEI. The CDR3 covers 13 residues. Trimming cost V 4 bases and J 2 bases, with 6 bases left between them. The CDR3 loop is CASSAGAGNTIYF. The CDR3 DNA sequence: TGTGCCAGCAGTGCAGGGGCTGGAAACACCATATATTTT.

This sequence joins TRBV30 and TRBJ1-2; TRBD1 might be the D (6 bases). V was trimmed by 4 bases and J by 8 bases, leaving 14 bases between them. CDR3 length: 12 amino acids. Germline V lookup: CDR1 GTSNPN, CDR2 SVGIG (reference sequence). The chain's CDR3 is CAWIGGRGGYTF. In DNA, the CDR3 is TGTGCCTGGATTGGGGGCAGGGGAGGCTACACCTTC.

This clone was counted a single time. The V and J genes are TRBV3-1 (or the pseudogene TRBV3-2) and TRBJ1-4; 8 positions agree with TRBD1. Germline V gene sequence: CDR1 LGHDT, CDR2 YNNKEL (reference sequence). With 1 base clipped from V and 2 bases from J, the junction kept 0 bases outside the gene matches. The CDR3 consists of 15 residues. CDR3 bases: TGTGCCAGCAGCCAAGGGACAGGGACTAATGAAAAACTGTTTTTT. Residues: CASSQGTGTNEKLFF.

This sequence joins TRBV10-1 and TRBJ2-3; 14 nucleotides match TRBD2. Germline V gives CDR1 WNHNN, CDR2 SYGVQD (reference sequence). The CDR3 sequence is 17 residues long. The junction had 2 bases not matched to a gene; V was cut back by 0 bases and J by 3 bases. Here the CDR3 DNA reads TGCGCCAGCAGTGAGTCGAGGACTAGCGGGAGGACAGATACGCAGTATTTT. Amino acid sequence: CASSESRTSGRTDTQYF.

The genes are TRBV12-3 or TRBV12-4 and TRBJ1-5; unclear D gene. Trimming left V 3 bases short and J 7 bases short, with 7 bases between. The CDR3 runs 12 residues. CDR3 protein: CASSLGVQPQHF. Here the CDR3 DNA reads TGTGCCAGCAGTTTGGGAGTACAGCCCCAGCATTTT.

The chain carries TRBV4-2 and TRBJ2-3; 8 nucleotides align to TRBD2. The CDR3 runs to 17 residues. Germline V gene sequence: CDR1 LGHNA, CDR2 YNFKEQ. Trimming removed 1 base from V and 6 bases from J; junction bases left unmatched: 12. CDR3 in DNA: TGTGCCAGCAGCCAAGGGGTTAGCGGGGCGATCACTGATACGCAGTATTTT. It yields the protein CASSQGVSGAITDTQYF.

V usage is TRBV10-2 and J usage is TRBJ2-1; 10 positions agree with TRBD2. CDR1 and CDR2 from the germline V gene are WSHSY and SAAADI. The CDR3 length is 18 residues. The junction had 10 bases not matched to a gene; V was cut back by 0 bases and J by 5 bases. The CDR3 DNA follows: TGCGCCAGCAGTGAGTCGAGGGCTAGCGGGAGCCTCAACAATGAGCAGTTCTTC. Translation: CASSESRASGSLNNEQFF.

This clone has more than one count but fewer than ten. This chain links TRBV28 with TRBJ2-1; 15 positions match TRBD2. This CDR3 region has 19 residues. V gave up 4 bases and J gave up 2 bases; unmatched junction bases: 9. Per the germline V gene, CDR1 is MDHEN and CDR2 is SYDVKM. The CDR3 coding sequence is TGTGCCAGCAGTTCCGGACTAGCGGGAGGGCCACGGACCTACAATGAGCAGTTCTTC. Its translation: CASSSGLAGGPRTYNEQFF.

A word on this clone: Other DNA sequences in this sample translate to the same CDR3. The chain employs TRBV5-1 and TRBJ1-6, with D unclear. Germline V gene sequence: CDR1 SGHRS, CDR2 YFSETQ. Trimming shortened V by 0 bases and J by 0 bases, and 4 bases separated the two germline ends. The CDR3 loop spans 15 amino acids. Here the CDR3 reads CASSLDSSYNSPLHF. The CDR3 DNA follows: TGCGCCAGCAGCTTGGACAGCTCCTATAATTCACCCCTCCACTTT.

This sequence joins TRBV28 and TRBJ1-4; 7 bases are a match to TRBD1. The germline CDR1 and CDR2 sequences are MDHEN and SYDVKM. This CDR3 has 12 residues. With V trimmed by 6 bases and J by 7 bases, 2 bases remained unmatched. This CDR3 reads CASRGQFEKLFF. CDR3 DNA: TGTGCCAGCAGGGGACAGTTTGAAAAACTGTTTTTT.

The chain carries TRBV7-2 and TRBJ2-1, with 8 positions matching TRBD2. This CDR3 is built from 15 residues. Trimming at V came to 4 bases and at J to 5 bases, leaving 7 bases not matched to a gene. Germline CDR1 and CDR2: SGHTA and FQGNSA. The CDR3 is CASSSVAGLNNEQFF. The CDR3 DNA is TGTGCCAGCAGCTCAGTAGCGGGGTTAAACAATGAGCAGTTCTTC.

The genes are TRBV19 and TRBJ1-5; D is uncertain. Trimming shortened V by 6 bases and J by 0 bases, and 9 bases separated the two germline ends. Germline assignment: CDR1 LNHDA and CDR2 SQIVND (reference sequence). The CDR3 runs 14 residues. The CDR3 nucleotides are TGTGCCAGTAGGCCGGGGTATAGCAATCAGCCCCAGCATTTT. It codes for CASRPGYSNQPQHF.

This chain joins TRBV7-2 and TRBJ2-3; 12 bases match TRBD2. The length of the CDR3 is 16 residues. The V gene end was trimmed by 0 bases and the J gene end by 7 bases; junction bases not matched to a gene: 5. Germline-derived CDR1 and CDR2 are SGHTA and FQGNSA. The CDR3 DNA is TGTGCCAGCAGCTTAGCCCTAGCGGGAGGGGGTAATACGCAGTATTTT. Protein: CASSLALAGGGNTQYF.

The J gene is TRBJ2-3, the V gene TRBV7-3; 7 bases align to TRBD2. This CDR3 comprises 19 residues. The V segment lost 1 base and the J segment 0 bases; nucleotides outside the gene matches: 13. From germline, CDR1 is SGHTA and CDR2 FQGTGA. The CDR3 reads CASSLNRVPAGLSTDTQYF. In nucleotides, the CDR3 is TGTGCCAGCAGCTTAAATAGGGTCCCAGCGGGGCTTAGCACAGATACGCAGTATTTT. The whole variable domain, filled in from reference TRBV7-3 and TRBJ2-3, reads GAGVSQTPSNKVTEKGKYVELRCDPISGHTALYWYRQSLGQGPEFLIYFQGTGAADDSGLPNDRFFAVRPEGSVSTLKIQRTERGDSAVYLCASSLNRVPAGLSTDTQYFGPGTRLTVL.

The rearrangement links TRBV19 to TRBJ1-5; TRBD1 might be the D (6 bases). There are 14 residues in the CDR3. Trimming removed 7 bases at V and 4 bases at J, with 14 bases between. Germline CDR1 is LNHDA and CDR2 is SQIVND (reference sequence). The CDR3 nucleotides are TGTGCCAGTAAGACTACAGGGTTGAATCAGCCCCAGCATTTT. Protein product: CASKTTGLNQPQHF.

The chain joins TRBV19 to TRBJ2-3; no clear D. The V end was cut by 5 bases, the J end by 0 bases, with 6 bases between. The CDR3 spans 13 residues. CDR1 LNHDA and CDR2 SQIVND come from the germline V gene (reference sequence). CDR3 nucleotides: TGTGCCAGTAGTCTCCCTAGCACAGATACGCAGTATTTT. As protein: CASSLPSTDTQYF. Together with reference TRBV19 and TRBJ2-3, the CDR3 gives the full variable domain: DGGITQSPKYLFRKEGQNVTLSCEQNLNHDAMYWYRQDPGQGLRLIYYSQIVNDFQKGDIAEGYSVSREKKESFPLTVTSAQKNPTAFYLCASSLPSTDTQYFGPGTRLTVL.

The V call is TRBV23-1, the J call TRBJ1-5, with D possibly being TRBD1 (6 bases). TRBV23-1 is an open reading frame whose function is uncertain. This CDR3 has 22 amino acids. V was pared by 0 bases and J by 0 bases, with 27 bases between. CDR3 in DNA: TGCGCCAGCAGTCAATCCACTTTAATTTTTTGGACAGTCTTACCTAGCAATCAGCCCCAGCATTTT. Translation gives CASSQSTLIFWTVLPSNQPQHF.

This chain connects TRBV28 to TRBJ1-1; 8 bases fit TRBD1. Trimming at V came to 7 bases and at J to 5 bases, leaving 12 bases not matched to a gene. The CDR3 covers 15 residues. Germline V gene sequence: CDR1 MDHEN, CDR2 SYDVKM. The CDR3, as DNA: TGTGCCAGCAAAGCCCCCGGGACAGGTAGGACTGAAGCTTTCTTT. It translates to CASKAPGTGRTEAFF.

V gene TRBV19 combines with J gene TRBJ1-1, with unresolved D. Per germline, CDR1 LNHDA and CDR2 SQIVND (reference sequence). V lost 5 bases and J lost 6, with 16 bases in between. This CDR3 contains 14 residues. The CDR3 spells CASSVVGGAAEAFF. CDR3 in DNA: TGTGCCAGTAGTGTCGTCGGCGGAGCGGCTGAAGCTTTCTTT.

The CDR3 sequence is CASSPTGTQDQPQHF. The CDR3 DNA reads as TGTGCCAGCTCACCCACCGGGACACAAGATCAGCCCCAGCATTTT. The V call is TRBV18, the J call TRBJ1-5, with a tentative D call TRBD1 (6 bases). From germline, CDR1 is KGHSH and CDR2 LQKENI. The ends were cut back, 3 bases at V and 5 bases at J, with 14 bases in the middle. The CDR3 sequence is 15 residues long.

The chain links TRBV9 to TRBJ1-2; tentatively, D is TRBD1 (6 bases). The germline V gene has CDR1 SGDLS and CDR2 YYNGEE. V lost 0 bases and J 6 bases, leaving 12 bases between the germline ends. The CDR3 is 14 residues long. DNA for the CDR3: TGTGCCAGCAGCGTAGGTGGCAGGGGTCATGGCTACACCTTC. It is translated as CASSVGGRGHGYTF.

In nucleotides, the CDR3 is TGTGCCAGCAGTGAAGCCTGGGCCACCTCCGATGGCTACACCTTC. It translates to CASSEAWATSDGYTF. The chain joins TRBV6-1 to TRBJ1-2; D not resolved. The V end lost 0 bases, the J end lost 6 bases, and 14 bases lay between the germline ends. Looked up from germline, CDR1 is MNHNS and CDR2 is SASEGT. The CDR3 extends over 15 amino acids.

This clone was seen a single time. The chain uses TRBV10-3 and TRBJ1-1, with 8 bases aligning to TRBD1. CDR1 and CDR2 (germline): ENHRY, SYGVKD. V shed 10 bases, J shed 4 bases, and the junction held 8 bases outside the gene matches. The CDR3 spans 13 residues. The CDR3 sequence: CANKDRAGTEAFF. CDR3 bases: TGTGCCAACAAGGACAGGGCTGGCACTGAAGCTTTCTTT.

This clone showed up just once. CDR3 DNA sequence: TGCGCCAGCAGCTCCGCACTTTATGGCTACACCTTC. It yields the protein CASSSALYGYTF. The V call is TRBV5-1, the J call TRBJ1-2, with D unresolved. V was pared by 3 bases and J by 5 bases, with 8 bases between. CDR1 is SGHRS, CDR2 YFSETQ, per germline. The CDR3 loop spans 12 amino acids.

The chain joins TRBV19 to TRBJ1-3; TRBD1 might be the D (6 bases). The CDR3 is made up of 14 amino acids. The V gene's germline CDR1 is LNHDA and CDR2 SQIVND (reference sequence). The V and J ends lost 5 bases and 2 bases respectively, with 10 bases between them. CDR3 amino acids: CASSAWTAGNTIYF. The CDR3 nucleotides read TGTGCCAGTAGTGCTTGGACAGCTGGAAACACCATATATTTT.